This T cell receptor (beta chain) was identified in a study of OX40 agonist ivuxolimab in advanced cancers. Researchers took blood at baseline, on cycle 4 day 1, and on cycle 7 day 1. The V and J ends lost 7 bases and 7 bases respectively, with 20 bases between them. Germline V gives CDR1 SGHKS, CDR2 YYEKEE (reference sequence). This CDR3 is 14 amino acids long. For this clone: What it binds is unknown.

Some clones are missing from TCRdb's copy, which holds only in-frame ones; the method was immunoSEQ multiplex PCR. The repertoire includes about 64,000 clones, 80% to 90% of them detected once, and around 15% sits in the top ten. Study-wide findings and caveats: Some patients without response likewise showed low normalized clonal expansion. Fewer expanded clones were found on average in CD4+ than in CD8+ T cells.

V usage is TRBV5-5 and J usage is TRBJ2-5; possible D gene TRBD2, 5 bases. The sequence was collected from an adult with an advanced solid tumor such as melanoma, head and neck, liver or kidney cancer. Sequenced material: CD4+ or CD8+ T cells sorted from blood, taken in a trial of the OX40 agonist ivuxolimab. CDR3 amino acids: CASHTGLQEMTQYF. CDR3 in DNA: TGTGCCAGCCACACGGGATTGCAAGAGATGACCCAGTACTTC.